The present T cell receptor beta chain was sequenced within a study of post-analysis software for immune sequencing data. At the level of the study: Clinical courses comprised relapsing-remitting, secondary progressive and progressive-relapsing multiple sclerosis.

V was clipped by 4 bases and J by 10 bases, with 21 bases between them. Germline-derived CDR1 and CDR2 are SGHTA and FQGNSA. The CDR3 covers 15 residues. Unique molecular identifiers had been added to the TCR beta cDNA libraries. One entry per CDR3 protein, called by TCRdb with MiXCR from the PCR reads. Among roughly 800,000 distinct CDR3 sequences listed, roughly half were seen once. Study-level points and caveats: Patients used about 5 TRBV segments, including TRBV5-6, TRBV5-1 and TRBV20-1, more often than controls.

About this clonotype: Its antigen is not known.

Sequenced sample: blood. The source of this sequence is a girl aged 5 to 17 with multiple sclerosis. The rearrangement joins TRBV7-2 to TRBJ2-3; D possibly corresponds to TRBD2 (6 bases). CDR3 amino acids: CASSSISGTLRSQYF. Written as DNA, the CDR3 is TGTGCCAGCAGCTCAATTTCCGGGACTCTTAGATCGCAGTATTTT.